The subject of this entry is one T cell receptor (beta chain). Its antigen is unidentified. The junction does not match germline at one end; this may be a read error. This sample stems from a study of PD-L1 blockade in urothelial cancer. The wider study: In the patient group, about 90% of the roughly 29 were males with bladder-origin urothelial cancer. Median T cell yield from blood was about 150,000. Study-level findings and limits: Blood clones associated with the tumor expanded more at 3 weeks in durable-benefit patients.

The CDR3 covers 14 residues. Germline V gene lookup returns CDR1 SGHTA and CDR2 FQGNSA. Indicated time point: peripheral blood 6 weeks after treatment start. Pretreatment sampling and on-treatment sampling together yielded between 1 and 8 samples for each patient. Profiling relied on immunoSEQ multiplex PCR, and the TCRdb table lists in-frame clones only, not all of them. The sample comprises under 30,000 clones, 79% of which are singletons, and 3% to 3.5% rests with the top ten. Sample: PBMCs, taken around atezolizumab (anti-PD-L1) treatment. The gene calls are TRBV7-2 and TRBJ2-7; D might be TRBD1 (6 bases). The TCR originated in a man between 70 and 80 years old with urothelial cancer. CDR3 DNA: TGTGCCAGCAGCCTAGCCGACAGGCGGGCAGAGCAGTACTTC. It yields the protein CASSLADRRAEQYF.